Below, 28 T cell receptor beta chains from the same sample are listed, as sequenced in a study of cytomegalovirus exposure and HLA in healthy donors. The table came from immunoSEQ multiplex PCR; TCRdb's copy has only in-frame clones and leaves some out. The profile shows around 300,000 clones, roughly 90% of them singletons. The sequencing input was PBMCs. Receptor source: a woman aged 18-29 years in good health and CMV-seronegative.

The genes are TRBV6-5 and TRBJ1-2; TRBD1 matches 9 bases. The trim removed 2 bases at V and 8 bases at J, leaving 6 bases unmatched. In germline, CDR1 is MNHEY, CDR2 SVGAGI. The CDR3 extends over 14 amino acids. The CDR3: CASSYVDRGEGYTF. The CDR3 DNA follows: TGTGCCAGCAGTTACGTGGACAGGGGTGAGGGCTACACCTTC.

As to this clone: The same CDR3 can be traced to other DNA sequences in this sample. CDR3: CASSLGQGRTEAFF. The DNA of the CDR3 is TGCGCCAGCAGCTTGGGTCAGGGAAGAACTGAAGCTTTCTTT. The chain has TRBV5-1 and TRBJ1-1; D perhaps matches TRBD1 (5 bases). CDR1 is SGHRS and CDR2 is YFSETQ in the germline V gene. Trimming left V 0 bases short and J 5 bases short, with 11 bases between. This CDR3 comprises 14 residues.

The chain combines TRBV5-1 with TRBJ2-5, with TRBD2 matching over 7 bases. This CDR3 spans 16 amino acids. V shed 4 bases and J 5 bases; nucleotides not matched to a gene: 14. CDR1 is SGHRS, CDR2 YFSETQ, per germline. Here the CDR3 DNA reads TGCGCCAGCAGCCCGTCCCGCGGGAGAGTAAGGGAGACCCAGTACTTC. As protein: CASSPSRGRVRETQYF.

The CDR3 nucleotides read TGTGCCAGCAGCGTAGTAGACAGTTCTGGAAACACCATATATTTT. As protein: CASSVVDSSGNTIYF. The chain has TRBV9 and TRBJ1-3; possible D gene TRBD1, 5 bases. Germline CDR1 and CDR2: SGDLS and YYNGEE. The CDR3 loop spans 15 amino acids. Trimming took off 0 bases at V and 1 base at J, with 8 bases between the two ends.

The DNA for the CDR3 is TGTGCCAGCACTCCAAGACAGGGATCCCCCAACGAGCAGTACTTC. It translates to CASTPRQGSPNEQYF. This chain connects TRBV13 to TRBJ2-7; 7 nucleotides match TRBD1. V gave up 7 bases and J gave up 5 bases; unmatched junction bases: 14. The CDR3 runs to 15 residues. CDR1 is PRHDT and CDR2 is FYEKMQ in the germline V gene (reference sequence).

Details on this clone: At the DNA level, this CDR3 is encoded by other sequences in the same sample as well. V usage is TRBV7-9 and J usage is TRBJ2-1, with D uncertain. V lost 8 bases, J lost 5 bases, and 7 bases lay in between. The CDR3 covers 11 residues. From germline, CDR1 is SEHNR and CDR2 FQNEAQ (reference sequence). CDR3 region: CASSRDNEQFF. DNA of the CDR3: TGTGCCAGCTCAAGAGACAATGAGCAGTTCTTC.

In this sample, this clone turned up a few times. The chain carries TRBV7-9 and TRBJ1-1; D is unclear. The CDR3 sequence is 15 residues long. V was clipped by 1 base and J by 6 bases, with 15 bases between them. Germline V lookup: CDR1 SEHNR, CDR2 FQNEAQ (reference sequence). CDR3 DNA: TGTGCCAGCAGCTTAGACGGGCCGGGAGTGGCTGAAGCTTTCTTT. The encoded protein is CASSLDGPGVAEAFF.

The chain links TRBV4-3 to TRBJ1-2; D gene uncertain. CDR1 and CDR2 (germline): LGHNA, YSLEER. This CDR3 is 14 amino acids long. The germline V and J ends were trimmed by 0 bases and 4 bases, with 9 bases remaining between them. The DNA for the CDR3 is TGCGCCAGCAGCCAAGATGGGCAGCTCTATGGCTACACCTTC. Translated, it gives CASSQDGQLYGYTF.

In DNA, the CDR3 is TGTGCCACCAGCAGAGATCGACAGGTCGCAAACACCATATATTTT. It codes for CATSRDRQVANTIYF. J is TRBJ1-3 and V is TRBV15, with D possibly being TRBD1 (6 bases). The CDR3 totals 15 residues. Germline CDR1 LNHNV, CDR2 YYDKDF (reference sequence). With 0 bases removed from V and 6 bases from J, the gap between germline ends came to 12 bases.

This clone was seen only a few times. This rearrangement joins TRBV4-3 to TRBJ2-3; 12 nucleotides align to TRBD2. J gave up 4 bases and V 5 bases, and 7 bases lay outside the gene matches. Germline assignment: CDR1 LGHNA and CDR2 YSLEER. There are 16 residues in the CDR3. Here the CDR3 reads CASSSQTSGSPDTQYF. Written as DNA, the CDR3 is TGCGCCAGCAGCTCCCAGACTAGCGGGAGCCCAGATACGCAGTATTTT.

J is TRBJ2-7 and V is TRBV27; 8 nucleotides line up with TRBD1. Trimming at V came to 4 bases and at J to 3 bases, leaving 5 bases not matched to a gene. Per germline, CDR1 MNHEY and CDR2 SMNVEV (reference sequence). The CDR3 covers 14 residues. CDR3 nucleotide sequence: TGTGCCAGCAGTTCGACAGGGGTGGACTACGAGCAGTACTTC. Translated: CASSSTGVDYEQYF.

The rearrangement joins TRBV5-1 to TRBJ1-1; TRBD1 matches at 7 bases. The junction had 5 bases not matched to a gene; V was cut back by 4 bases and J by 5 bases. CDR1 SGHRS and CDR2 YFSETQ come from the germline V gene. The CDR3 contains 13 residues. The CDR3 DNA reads TGCGCCAGCAGCCCGGTGACAGGGACTGAAGCTTTCTTT. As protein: CASSPVTGTEAFF.

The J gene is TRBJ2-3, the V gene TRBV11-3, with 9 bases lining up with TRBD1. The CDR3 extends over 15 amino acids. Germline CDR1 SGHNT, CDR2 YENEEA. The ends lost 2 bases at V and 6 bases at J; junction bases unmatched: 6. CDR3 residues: CASSLRTGGADTQYF. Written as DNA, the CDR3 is TGTGCCAGCAGCTTAAGAACAGGGGGCGCGGATACGCAGTATTTT.

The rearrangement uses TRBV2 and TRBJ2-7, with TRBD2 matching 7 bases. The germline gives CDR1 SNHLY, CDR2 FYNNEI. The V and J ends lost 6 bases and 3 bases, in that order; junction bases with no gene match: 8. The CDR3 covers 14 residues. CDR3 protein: CASRLGASGYEQYF. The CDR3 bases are TGTGCCAGCAGGTTGGGTGCTAGCGGCTACGAGCAGTACTTC.

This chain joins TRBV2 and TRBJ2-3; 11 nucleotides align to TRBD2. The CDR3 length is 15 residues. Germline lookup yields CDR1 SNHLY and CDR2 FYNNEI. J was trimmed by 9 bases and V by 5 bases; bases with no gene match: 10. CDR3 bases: TGTGCCAGCAGTTCGGGACTAGCGGCAGTAGGGACGCAGTATTTT. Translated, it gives CASSSGLAAVGTQYF.

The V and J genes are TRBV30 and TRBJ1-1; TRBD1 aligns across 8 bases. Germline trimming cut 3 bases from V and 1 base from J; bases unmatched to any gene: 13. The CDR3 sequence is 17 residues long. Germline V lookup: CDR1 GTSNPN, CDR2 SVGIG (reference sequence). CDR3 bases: TGTGCCTGGAGGACAGGGGTGGGTTTTACTGGGAACACTGAAGCTTTCTTT. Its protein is CAWRTGVGFTGNTEAFF.

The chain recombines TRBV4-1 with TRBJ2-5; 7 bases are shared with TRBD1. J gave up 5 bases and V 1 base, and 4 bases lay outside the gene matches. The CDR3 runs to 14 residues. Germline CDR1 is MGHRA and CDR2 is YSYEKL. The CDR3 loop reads CASSQGGGAETQYF. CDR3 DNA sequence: TGCGCCAGCAGCCAAGGAGGGGGCGCCGAGACCCAGTACTTC.

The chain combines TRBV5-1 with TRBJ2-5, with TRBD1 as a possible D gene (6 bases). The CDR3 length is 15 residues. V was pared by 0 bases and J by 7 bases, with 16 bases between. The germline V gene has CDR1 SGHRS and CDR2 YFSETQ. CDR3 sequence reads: CASSLALAGEATQYF. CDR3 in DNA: TGCGCCAGCAGCTTGGCCTTGGCAGGGGAAGCGACCCAGTACTTC.

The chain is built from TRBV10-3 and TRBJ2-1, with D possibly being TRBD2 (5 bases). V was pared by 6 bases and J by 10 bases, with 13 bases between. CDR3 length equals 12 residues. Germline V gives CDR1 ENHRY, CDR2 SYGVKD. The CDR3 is CAISDGLAEQFF. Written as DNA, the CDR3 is TGTGCCATCAGCGACGGACTGGCAGAGCAGTTCTTC.

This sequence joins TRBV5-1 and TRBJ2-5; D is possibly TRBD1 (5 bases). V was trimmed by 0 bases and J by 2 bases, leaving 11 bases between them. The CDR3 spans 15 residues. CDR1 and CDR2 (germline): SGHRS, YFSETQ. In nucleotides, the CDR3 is TGCGCCAGCAGCTTGGGTAACAAGGGGCAAGAGACCCAGTACTTC. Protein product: CASSLGNKGQETQYF.

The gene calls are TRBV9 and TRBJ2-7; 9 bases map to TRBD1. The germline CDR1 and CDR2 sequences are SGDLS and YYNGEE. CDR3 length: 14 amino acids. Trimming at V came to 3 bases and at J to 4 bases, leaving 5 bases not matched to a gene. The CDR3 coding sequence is TGTGCCAGCAGCGCCGGGACAGGGATGTACGAGCAGTACTTC. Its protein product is CASSAGTGMYEQYF.

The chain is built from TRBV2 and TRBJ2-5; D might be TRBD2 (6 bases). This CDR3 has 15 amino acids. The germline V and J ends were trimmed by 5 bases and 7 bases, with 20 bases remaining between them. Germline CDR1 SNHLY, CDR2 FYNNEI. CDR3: CASSTGSVLPGTQYF. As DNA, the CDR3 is TGTGCCAGCAGTACCGGGAGCGTCCTGCCTGGGACCCAGTACTTC.

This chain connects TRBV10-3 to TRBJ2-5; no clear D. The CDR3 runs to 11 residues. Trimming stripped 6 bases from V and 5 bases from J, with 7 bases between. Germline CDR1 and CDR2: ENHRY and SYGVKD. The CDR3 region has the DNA TGTGCCATCAGCGTCCAGGAGACCCAGTACTTC. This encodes CAISVQETQYF.

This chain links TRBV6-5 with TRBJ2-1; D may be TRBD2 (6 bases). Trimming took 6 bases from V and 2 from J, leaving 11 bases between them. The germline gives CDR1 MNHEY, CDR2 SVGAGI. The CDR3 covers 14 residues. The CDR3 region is CASSPKRAYNEQFF. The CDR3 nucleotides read TGTGCCAGCAGCCCTAAGCGGGCCTACAATGAGCAGTTCTTC.

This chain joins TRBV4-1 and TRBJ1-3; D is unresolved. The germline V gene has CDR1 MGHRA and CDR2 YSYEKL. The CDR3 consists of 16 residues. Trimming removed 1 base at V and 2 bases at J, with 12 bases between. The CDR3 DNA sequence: TGCGCCAGCAGCCAAGGAGGGCATGGGACTGGAAACACCATATATTTT. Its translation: CASSQGGHGTGNTIYF.

CDR3 amino acids: CASSLGGGRGTEAFF. CDR3 sequence (DNA): TGTGCCAGCAGCTTAGGTGGGGGCAGGGGAACTGAAGCTTTCTTT. The chain employs TRBV5-6 and TRBJ1-1; D is perhaps TRBD1 (6 bases). Germline assignment: CDR1 SGHDT and CDR2 YYEEEE. This CDR3 is 15 amino acids long. V was cut by 2 bases and J by 5 bases, with 16 bases left in between.

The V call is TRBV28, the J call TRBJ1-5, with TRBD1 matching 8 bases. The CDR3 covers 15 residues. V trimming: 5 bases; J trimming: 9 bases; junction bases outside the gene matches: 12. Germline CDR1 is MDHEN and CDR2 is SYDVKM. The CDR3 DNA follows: TGTGCCAGCAGTCCCGGGACAGGTACTGTAAGGCCCCAGCATTTT. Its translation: CASSPGTGTVRPQHF.

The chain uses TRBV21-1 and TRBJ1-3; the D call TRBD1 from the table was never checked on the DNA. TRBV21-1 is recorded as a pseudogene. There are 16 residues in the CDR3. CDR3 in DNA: TGTGCCAGCAGCACTCGACAGGGGGGAATTGGAAACACCATATATTTT. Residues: CASSTRQGGIGNTIYF.